The 28 T cell receptor beta chains listed next were all sequenced from one sample in a study of beta chain features in type 1 diabetes (dated by TCRdb to the late 2010s). The study at large found these results: In all four CD4+ subsets, TCRB CDR3 length was moderately but significantly shorter in type 1 diabetes patients.

Library prep was done by the immunoSEQ multiplex PCR assay. The entire amount of isolated RNA was reverse transcribed using the High Capacity cDNA Reverse Transcription Kit, so the sequenced TCRB transcripts were expressed ones. Drawn from immuneACCESS, this table holds only the in-frame rearrangements with V and J called that TCRdb kept. Clones are partly lost; checked studies trace under half to an unresolved V gene and leave the rest unexplained. For this sample the table gives about 370,000 clones, of which roughly 9.8% were detected only once. The top ten constitute approximately 0.6% of the sample. The antigens these receptors bind are not known. Input material: central memory CD4+ T cells from blood. The receptors here all came from a man younger than 45 with type 1 diabetes.

This clone was seen ten or more times. V and J are TRBV10-2 and TRBJ2-5; D may be TRBD2 (6 bases). Germline CDR1 is WSHSY and CDR2 is SAAADI. V was shortened by 4 bases and J by 4 bases, with 13 bases between the two germline ends. This CDR3 is built from 14 residues. The CDR3 nucleotides read TGCGCCAGCAGTGGGGTCCTCGGGGGAGAGACCCAGTACTTC. Translating it yields CASSGVLGGETQYF.

The chain joins TRBV5-6 to TRBJ1-4; no firm D call. The CDR3 is 13 amino acids. Per the germline V gene, CDR1 is SGHDT and CDR2 is YYEEEE. Trimming stripped 5 bases from V and 7 bases from J, with 12 bases between. CDR3 protein: CASSHRTVEKLFF. CDR3 nucleotides: TGTGCCAGCAGTCACAGAACGGTTGAAAAACTGTTTTTT.

This clone occurred a few times. This chain joins TRBV18 and TRBJ2-5; D possibly corresponds to TRBD2 (5 bases). Germline V gene data show CDR1 as KGHSH and CDR2 as LQKENI. With 4 bases removed from V and 5 bases from J, the gap between germline ends came to 11 bases. CDR3 size: 13 residues. The chain's CDR3 is CASSRESGETQYF. The CDR3 DNA sequence: TGTGCCAGCTCACGGGAGTCGGGGGAGACCCAGTACTTC.

The CDR3, as DNA: TGTGCCTCGAAACCGCGGGAGGGCGGAGTCCGCGGGACCCAGTACTTC. It codes for CASKPREGGVRGTQYF. This chain links TRBV2 with TRBJ2-5; TRBD2 matches 9 bases. The germline CDR1 and CDR2 sequences are SNHLY and FYNNEI. The CDR3 runs 16 residues. V shed 11 bases and J 7 bases; nucleotides not matched to a gene: 20.

The rearrangement joins TRBV25-1 to TRBJ1-5, with D perhaps matching TRBD1 (5 bases). This CDR3 has 13 amino acids. Trimming stripped 6 bases from V and 5 bases from J, with 11 bases between. Germline loops: CDR1 MGHDK, CDR2 SYGVNS. The CDR3 DNA follows: TGTGCCAGCAGCCCCCGACAGCATCAGCCCCAGCATTTT. Its translation: CASSPRQHQPQHF.

V gene TRBV6-6 combines with J gene TRBJ1-1; D possibly corresponds to TRBD1 (5 bases). CDR1 is MNHNY, CDR2 SVGAGI, per germline (reference sequence). The CDR3 runs 14 residues. Trimming removed 7 bases at V and 7 bases at J, with 19 bases between. CDR3 residues: CASTHRGFYGEAFF. Here the CDR3 DNA reads TGTGCCAGCACCCATCGGGGGTTCTACGGTGAAGCTTTCTTT.

This clone was counted a few times. The V call is TRBV20-1, the J call TRBJ2-2, with D unclear. Germline CDR1 reads DFQATT; CDR2 reads SNEGSKA (reference sequence). The CDR3 contains 11 residues. Trimming removed 6 bases from V and 9 bases from J, with 11 bases in between. CDR3 nucleotides: TGCAGTGCGATAAAGGTCCGGGAGCTGTTTTTT. As protein: CSAIKVRELFF.

The V call is TRBV7-9, the J call TRBJ2-7; D remains unclear. Looked up from germline, CDR1 is SEHNR and CDR2 is FQNEAQ (reference sequence). This CDR3 has 14 residues. Trimming left V 1 base short and J 2 bases short, with 9 bases between. This CDR3 is CASSLGGITYEQYF. The DNA of the CDR3 is TGTGCCAGCAGCTTAGGTGGAATCACCTACGAGCAGTACTTC. Looking up the rest from reference TRBV7-9 and TRBJ2-7 gives the full variable domain: DTGVSQNPRHKITKRGQNVTFRCDPISEHNRLYWYRQTLGQGPEFLTYFQNEAQLEKSRLLSDRFSAERPKGSFSTLEIQRTEQGDSAMYLCASSLGGITYEQYFGPGTRLTVT.

About this clone: Other nucleotide sequences from this sample produce the same CDR3. V gene TRBV18 combines with J gene TRBJ1-1, with no clear D. The V and J ends lost 4 bases and 1 base respectively, with 4 bases between them. There are 12 residues in the CDR3. The germline V gene encodes CDR1 KGHSH and CDR2 LQKENI. The chain's CDR3 is CASSRPNTEAFF. The CDR3 nucleotides read TGTGCCAGCTCACGCCCGAACACTGAAGCTTTCTTT.

The J gene is TRBJ2-5, the V gene TRBV29-1; D is undetermined. The CDR3 consists of 12 residues. Trimming cost V 6 bases and J 1 base, with 9 bases left between them. Germline V gene data show CDR1 as SQVTM and CDR2 as ANQGSEA. CDR3 protein: CSVSNSQETQYF. The CDR3 nucleotides are TGCAGCGTGTCGAACAGCCAAGAGACCCAGTACTTC.

In this sample, this clone turned up a few times. The chain joins TRBV11-2 to TRBJ2-2, with D unclear. Trimming shortened V by 3 bases and J by 5 bases, and 4 bases separated the two germline ends. The CDR3 runs 12 residues. Germline V gene data show CDR1 as SGHAT and CDR2 as FQNNGV. The CDR3 DNA reads TGTGCCAGCAGCTTGGGTACCGGGGAGCTGTTTTTT. Its translation is CASSLGTGELFF.

This clone was seen a handful of times. This chain links TRBV27 with TRBJ2-1; 7 nucleotides agree with TRBD1. CDR3 length: 18 residues. Germline V lookup: CDR1 MNHEY, CDR2 SMNVEV (reference sequence). Unmatched junction bases numbered 17, after V lost 4 bases and J lost 5 bases. The CDR3 loop is CASSSGKMGQWIHNEQFF. CDR3 nucleotides: TGTGCCAGCAGTTCGGGAAAAATGGGACAGTGGATTCACAATGAGCAGTTCTTC.

The rearrangement joins TRBV7-9 to TRBJ1-4, with D unresolved. Germline V CDR1 and CDR2: SEHNR, FQNEAQ (reference sequence). The CDR3 length is 15 residues. Trimming removed 1 base from V and 1 base from J, with 7 bases in between. CDR3 loop: CASSLDGRTNEKLFF. The DNA of the CDR3 is TGTGCCAGCAGCTTAGACGGGAGAACTAATGAAAAACTGTTTTTT.

The sample holds a few counts of this clone. The V and J genes are TRBV7-2 and TRBJ1-5; D is ambiguous. Trimming cost V 0 bases and J 3 bases, with 3 bases left between them. CDR3 length: 13 amino acids. The germline V gene encodes CDR1 SGHTA and CDR2 FQGNSA. Here the CDR3 reads CASSLAPNQPQHF. The CDR3 DNA follows: TGTGCCAGCAGCTTAGCGCCCAATCAGCCCCAGCATTTT.

The V call is TRBV4-1, the J call TRBJ2-7; TRBD2 matches at 7 bases. The J segment lost 3 bases and the V segment lost 4 bases, leaving 21 bases of the junction unmatched. Germline CDR1 and CDR2: MGHRA and YSYEKL. The CDR3 loop spans 19 amino acids. CDR3 residues: CASSLEFGTGWASGYEQYF. The CDR3 nucleotides are TGCGCCAGCAGCCTCGAGTTCGGGACGGGCTGGGCTAGCGGCTACGAGCAGTACTTC.

The rearrangement links TRBV7-8 to TRBJ2-5; TRBD2 matches 8 bases. The V segment lost 10 bases and the J segment 2 bases; nucleotides outside the gene matches: 6. Germline CDR1 is SGHVS and CDR2 is FQNEAQ. The CDR3 covers 13 residues. In DNA, the CDR3 is TGTGCCACCATAGCGGGGTCACAAGAGACCCAGTACTTC. Translated: CATIAGSQETQYF. Using reference TRBV7-8 and TRBJ2-5 for the parts outside the CDR3, the full variable domain is GAGVSQSPRYKVAKRGQDVALRCDPISGHVSLFWYQQALGQGPEFLTYFQNEAQLDKSGLPSDRFFAERPEGSVSTLKIQRTQQEDSAVYLCATIAGSQETQYFGPGTRLLVL.

A few counts support this clone. The chain is built from TRBV6-5 and TRBJ1-1; TRBD1 might be the D (5 bases). Trimming removed 2 bases at V and 8 bases at J, with 12 bases between. In germline, CDR1 is MNHEY, CDR2 SVGAGI. This CDR3 has 13 residues. In DNA form, the CDR3 reads TGTGCCAGCAGTTACCCAGGGTCGGGCGAAGCTTTCTTT. It specifies CASSYPGSGEAFF.

CDR3 nucleotides: TGCGCCAGCAGCCTGGCCCCGAGCGAGAACTATGGCTACACCTTC. Translating gives CASSLAPSENYGYTF. The rearrangement links TRBV5-1 to TRBJ1-2; D call uncertain. V was shortened by 4 bases and J by 2 bases, with 15 bases between the two germline ends. The CDR3 has 15 residues. CDR1 is SGHRS and CDR2 is YFSETQ in the germline V gene.

The sample holds a few counts of this clone. V gene TRBV5-4 combines with J gene TRBJ2-1, with D tentatively TRBD1 (6 bases). The germline V and J ends were trimmed by 4 bases and 10 bases, with 24 bases remaining between them. The germline V gene has CDR1 SGHNT and CDR2 YYREEE (reference sequence). The CDR3 extends over 16 amino acids. The CDR3 reads CASSLLGTRTFMEQFF. CDR3 nucleotides: TGTGCCAGCAGCCTACTAGGGACAAGGACTTTCATGGAGCAGTTCTTC.

This clone has a handful of counts. The chain couples TRBV19 to TRBJ1-1; D gene unclear. The V and J ends lost 5 bases and 9 bases respectively, with 16 bases between them. CDR3 length: 13 amino acids. CDR1 and CDR2 from the germline V gene are LNHDA and SQIVND (reference sequence). CDR3 bases: TGTGCCAGTAGTGTGGAGGGTTTTCGGAAAGCTTTCTTT. This codes for CASSVEGFRKAFF.

The genes are TRBV7-9 and TRBJ1-1, with D perhaps matching TRBD1 (5 bases). V was clipped by 7 bases and J by 4 bases, with 13 bases between them. In germline, CDR1 is SEHNR, CDR2 FQNEAQ (reference sequence). The CDR3 totals 13 residues. As DNA, the CDR3 is TGTGCCAGCAACCCCCGGGGGGGCACTGAAGCTTTCTTT. Protein product: CASNPRGGTEAFF.

The chain combines TRBV7-8 with TRBJ2-1; 14 bases line up with TRBD2. Germline values: CDR1 SGHVS, CDR2 FQNEAQ. V lost 5 bases and J lost 6; bases outside the gene matches: 6. The CDR3 spans 16 residues. The CDR3 loop reads CASSLPGTSGSNEQFF. The DNA for the CDR3 is TGTGCCAGCAGCCTCCCAGGGACTAGCGGGAGCAATGAGCAGTTCTTC.

V is TRBV11-2 and J is TRBJ2-7; either TRBD1 or TRBD2 may supply D (6 bases each). CDR3 length: 15 residues. Trimming removed 6 bases at V and 0 bases at J, with 15 bases between. CDR1 is SGHAT, CDR2 FQNNGV, per germline. The CDR3: CASSPGPGASYEQYF. DNA for the CDR3: TGTGCCAGCAGTCCAGGGCCGGGGGCCTCCTACGAGCAGTACTTC. The full variable domain, rest sourced from reference TRBV11-2 and TRBJ2-7, is EAGVAQSPRYKIIEKRQSVAFWCNPISGHATLYWYQQILGQGPKLLIQFQNNGVVDDSQLPKDRFSAERLKGVDSTLKIQPAKLEDSAVYLCASSPGPGASYEQYFGPGTRLTVT.

The table lists this clone with a few counts. The chain links TRBV25-1 to TRBJ2-5; 7 bases fit TRBD1. Germline loops: CDR1 MGHDK, CDR2 SYGVNS. The ends lost 3 bases at V and 1 base at J; junction bases unmatched: 5. This CDR3 spans 15 amino acids. The CDR3 coding sequence is TGTGCCAGCAGTGATCCGGGACAGATCCAAGAGACCCAGTACTTC. Translating gives CASSDPGQIQETQYF. Combining the CDR3 with reference TRBV25-1 and TRBJ2-5 gives the whole variable domain EADIYQTPRYLVIGTGKKITLECSQTMGHDKMYWYQQDPGMELHLIHYSYGVNSTEKGDLSSESTVSRIRTEHFPLTLESARPSHTSQYLCASSDPGQIQETQYFGPGTRLLVL.

This clone was seen ten or more times. The chain employs TRBV19 and TRBJ2-5, with D perhaps TRBD1 or TRBD2 (5 bases each). The germline V gene has CDR1 LNHDA and CDR2 SQIVND (reference sequence). CDR3 size: 13 residues. V was trimmed by 5 bases and J by 5 bases, leaving 12 bases between them. The CDR3 nucleotides read TGTGCCAGTAGTGTGGGACGGGGCGAGACCCAGTACTTC. Translated, it gives CASSVGRGETQYF.

The V call is TRBV28, the J call TRBJ2-7; D is unresolved. This CDR3 comprises 11 residues. The V and J ends lost 1 base and 7 bases respectively, with 5 bases between them. CDR1 and CDR2 (germline): MDHEN, SYDVKM. CDR3 in amino acids: CASSLFREQYF. Here the CDR3 DNA reads TGTGCCAGCAGTTTATTCCGAGAGCAGTACTTC.

This clone occurred many times. In the same sample, other DNA sequences code for this CDR3. V and J are TRBV28 and TRBJ2-7; no reliable D call. This CDR3 is 12 amino acids long. Germline CDR1 is MDHEN and CDR2 is SYDVKM. The ends were cut back, 5 bases at V and 3 bases at J, with 8 bases in the middle. The CDR3 protein is CASSPSGYEQYF. In DNA form, the CDR3 reads TGTGCCAGCAGTCCGTCGGGCTACGAGCAGTACTTC.

This rearrangement joins TRBV5-1 to TRBJ1-3; possible D gene TRBD1, 5 bases. CDR1 is SGHRS and CDR2 is YFSETQ in the germline V gene. This CDR3 region has 17 residues. Trimming removed 1 base from V and 0 bases from J, with 14 bases in between. CDR3 in DNA: TGCGCCAGCAGCTTGAACACAGGCGGAACCTCTGGAAACACCATATATTTT. Its protein product is CASSLNTGGTSGNTIYF.